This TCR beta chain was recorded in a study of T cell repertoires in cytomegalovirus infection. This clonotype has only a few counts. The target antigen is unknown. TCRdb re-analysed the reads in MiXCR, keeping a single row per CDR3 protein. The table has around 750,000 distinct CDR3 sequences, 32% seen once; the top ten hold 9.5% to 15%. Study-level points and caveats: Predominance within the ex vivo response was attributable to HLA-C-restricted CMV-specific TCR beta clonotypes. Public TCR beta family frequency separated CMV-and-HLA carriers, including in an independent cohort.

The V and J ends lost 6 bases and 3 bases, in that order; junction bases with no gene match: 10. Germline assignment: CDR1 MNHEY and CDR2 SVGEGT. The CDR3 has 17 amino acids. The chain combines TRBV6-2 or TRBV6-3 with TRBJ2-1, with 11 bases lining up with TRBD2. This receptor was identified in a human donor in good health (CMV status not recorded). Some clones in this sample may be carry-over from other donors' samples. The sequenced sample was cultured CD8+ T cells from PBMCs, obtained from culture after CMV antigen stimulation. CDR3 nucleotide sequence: TGTGCCAGCAGAGGCGCTAGCGGGGGGCCGTTCTACAATGAGCAGTTCTTC. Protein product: CASRGASGGPFYNEQFF.